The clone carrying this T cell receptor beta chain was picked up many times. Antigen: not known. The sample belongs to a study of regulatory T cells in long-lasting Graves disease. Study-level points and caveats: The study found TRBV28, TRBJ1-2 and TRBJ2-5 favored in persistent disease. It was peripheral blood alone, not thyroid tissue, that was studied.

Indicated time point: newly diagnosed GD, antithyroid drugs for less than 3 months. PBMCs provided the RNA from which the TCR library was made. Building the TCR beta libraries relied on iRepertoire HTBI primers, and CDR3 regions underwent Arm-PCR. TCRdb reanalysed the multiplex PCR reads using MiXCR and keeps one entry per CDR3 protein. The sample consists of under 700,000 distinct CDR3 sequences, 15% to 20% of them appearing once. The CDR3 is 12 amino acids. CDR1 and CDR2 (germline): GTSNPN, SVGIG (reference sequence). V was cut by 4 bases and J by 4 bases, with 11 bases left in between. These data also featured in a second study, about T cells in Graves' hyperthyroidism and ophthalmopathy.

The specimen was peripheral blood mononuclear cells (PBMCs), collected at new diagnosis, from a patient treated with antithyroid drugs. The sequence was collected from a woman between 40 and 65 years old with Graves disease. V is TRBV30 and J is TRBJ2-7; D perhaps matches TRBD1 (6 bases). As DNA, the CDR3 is TGTGCCTGGATGGAAAGGGGGTACGAGCAGTACTTC. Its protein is CAWMERGYEQYF. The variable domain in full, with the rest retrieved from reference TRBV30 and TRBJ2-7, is SQTIHQWPATLVQPVGSPLSLECTVEGTSNPNLYWYRQAAGRGLQLLFYSVGIGQISSEVPQNLSASRPQDRQFILSSKKLLLSDSGFYLCAWMERGYEQYFGPGTRLTVT.